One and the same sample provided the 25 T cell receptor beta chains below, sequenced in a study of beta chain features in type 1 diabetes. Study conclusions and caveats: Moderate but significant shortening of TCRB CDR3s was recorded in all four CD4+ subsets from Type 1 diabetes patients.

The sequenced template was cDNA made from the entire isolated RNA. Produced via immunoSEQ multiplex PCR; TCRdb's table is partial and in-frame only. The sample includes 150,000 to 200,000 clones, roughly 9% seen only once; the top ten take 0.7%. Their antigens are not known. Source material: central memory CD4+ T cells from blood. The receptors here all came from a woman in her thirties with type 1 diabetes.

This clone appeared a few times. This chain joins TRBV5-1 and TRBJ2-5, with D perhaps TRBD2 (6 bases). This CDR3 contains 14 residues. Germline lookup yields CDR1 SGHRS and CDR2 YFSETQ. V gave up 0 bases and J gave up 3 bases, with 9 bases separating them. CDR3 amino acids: CASSLGPGEETQYF. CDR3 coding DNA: TGCGCCAGCAGCTTGGGGCCGGGGGAAGAGACCCAGTACTTC.

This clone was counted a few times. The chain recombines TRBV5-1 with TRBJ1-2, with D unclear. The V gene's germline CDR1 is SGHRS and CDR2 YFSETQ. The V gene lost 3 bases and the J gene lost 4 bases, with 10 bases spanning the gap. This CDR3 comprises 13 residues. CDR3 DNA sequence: TGCGCCAGCAGCTACACAGATATCTATGGCTACACCTTC. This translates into CASSYTDIYGYTF.

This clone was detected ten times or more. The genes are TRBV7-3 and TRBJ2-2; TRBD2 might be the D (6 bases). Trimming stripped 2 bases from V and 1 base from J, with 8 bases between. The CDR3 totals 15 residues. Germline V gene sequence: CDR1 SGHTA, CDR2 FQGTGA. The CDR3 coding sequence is TGTGCCAGCAGCTTATTTAGCGGGAACACCGGGGAGCTGTTTTTT. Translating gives CASSLFSGNTGELFF.

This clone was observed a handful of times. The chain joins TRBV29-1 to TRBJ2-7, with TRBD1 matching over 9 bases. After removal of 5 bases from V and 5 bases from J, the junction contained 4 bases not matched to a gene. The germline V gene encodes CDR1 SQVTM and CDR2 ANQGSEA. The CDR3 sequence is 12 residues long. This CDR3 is CSVYRGLDEQYF. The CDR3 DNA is TGCAGCGTTTACAGGGGGCTAGACGAGCAGTACTTC.

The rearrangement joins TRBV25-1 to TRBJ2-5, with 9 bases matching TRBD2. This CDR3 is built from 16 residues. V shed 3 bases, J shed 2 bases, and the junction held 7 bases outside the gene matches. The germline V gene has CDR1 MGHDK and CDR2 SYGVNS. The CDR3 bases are TGTGCCAGCAGTGAGCTAGCGGGGACTAGTCAAGAGACCCAGTACTTC. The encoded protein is CASSELAGTSQETQYF.

CDR3 sequence reads: CASSPLGQRNQKLFF. The CDR3 bases are TGTGCCAGCTCACCACTGGGACAGAGGAATCAAAAACTGTTTTTT. The chain employs TRBV18 and TRBJ1-4, with TRBD1 identical over 7 bases. Germline assignment: CDR1 KGHSH and CDR2 LQKENI. The CDR3 consists of 15 residues. The J segment lost 9 bases and the V segment lost 1 base, leaving 8 bases of the junction unmatched.

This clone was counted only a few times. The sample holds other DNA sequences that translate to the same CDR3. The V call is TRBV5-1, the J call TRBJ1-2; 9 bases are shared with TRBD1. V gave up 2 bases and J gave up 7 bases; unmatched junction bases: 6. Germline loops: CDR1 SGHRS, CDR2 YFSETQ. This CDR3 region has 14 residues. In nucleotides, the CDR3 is TGCGCCAGCAGCTTAACAGGGGGCGCGTTTGGCTACACCTTC. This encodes CASSLTGGAFGYTF.

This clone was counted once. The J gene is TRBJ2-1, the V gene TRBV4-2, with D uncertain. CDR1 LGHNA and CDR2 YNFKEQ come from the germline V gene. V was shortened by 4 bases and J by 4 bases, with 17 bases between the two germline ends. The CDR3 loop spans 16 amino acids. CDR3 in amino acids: CASSPTRGRTYNEQFF. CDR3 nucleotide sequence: TGTGCCAGCAGCCCCACTCGAGGCCGAACTTACAATGAGCAGTTCTTC.

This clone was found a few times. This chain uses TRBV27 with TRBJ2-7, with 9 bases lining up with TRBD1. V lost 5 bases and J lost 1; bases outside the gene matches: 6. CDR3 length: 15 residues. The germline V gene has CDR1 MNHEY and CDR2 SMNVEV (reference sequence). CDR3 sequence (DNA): TGTGCCAGCAGTATGGACAGGGGAGTTTCCTACGAGCAGTACTTC. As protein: CASSMDRGVSYEQYF.

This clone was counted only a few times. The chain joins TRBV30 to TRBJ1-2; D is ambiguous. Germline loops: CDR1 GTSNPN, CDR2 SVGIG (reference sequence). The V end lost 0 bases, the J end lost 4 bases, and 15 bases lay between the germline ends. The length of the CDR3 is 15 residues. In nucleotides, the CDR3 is TGTGCCTGGAGTGTTGCGGGCAGTAAAGTCTATGGCTACACCTTC. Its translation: CAWSVAGSKVYGYTF.

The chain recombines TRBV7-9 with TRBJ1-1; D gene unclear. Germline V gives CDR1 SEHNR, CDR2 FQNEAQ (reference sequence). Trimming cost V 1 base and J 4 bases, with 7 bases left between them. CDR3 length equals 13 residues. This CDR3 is CASSLDAGTEAFF. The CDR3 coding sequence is TGTGCCAGCAGCTTAGATGCGGGCACTGAAGCTTTCTTT.

The CDR3 DNA is TGTGCCAGCAGTTTGGGGGGGACGAACACTGAAGCTTTCTTT. It codes for CASSLGGTNTEAFF. This chain uses TRBV28 with TRBJ1-1; TRBD1 is a possible D gene (5 bases). Germline loops: CDR1 MDHEN, CDR2 SYDVKM. Deletions cut 3 bases from V and 1 base from J, with 9 bases between. This CDR3 contains 14 residues.

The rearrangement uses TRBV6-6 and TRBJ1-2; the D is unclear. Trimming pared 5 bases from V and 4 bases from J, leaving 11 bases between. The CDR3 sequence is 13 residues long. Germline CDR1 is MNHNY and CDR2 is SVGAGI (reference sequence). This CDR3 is CASSTVSFYGYTF. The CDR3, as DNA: TGTGCCAGCAGTACGGTATCCTTCTATGGCTACACCTTC.

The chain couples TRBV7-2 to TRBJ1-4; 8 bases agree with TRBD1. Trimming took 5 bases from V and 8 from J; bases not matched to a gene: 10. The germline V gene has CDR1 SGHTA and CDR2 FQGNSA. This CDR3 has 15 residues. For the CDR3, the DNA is TGTGCCAGCAGCCCGCAGACAGGGGTGGGAGAAAAACTGTTTTTT. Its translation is CASSPQTGVGEKLFF.

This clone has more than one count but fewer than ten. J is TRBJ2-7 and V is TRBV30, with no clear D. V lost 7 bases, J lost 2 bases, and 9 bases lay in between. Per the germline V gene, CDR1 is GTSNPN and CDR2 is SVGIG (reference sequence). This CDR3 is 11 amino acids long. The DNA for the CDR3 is TGTGCCTCTGGTCGAGCCTACGAGCAGTACTTC. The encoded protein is CASGRAYEQYF.

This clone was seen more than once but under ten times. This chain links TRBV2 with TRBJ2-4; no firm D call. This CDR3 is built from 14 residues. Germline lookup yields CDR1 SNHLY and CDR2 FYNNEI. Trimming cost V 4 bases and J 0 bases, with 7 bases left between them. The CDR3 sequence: CASSAPLAKNIQYF. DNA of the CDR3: TGTGCCAGCAGTGCCCCTTTAGCCAAAAACATTCAGTACTTC.

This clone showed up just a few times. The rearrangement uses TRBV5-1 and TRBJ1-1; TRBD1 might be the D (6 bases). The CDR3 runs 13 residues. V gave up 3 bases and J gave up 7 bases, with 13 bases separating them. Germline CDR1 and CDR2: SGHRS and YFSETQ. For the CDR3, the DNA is TGCGCCAGCAGCTGGGACAATCAGGGTGAAGCTTTCTTT. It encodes CASSWDNQGEAFF.

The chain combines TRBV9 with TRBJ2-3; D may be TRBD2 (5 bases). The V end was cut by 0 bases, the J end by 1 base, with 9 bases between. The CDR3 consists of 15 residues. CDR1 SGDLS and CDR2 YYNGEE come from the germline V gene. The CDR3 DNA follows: TGTGCCAGCAGCGTAGGAGTGGGAGGCACAGATACGCAGTATTTT. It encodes CASSVGVGGTDTQYF.

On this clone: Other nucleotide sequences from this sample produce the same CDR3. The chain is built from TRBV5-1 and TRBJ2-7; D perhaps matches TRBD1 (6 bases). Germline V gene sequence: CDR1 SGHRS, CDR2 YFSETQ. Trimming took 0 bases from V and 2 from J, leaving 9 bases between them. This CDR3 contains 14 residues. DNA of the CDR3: TGCGCCAGCAGCTTGGGGGGACAAACCTACGAGCAGTACTTC. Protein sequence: CASSLGGQTYEQYF. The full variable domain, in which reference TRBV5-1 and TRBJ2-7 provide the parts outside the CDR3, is KAGVTQTPRYLIKTRGQQVTLSCSPISGHRSVSWYQQTPGQGLQFLFEYFSETQRNKGNFPGRFSGRQFSNSRSEMNVSTLELGDSALYLCASSLGGQTYEQYFGPGTRLTVT.

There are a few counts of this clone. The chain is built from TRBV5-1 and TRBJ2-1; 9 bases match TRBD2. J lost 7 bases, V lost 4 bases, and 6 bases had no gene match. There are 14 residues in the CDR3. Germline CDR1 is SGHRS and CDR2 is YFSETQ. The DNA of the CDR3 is TGCGCCAGCAGCCTAGCGGGAATGGTAAATGAGCAGTTCTTC. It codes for CASSLAGMVNEQFF.

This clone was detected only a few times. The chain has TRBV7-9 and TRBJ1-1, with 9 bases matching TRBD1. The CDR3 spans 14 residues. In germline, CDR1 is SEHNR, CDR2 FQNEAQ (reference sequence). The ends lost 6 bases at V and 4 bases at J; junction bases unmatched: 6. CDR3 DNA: TGTGCCAGCAGTTTTACGGACAGGGGCACTGAAGCTTTCTTT. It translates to CASSFTDRGTEAFF.

DNA for the CDR3: TGCGCCAGCAGCCAGGCGACTAGCGGGGGGGGCCGTGAGCAGTTCTTC. It is translated as CASSQATSGGGREQFF. The chain combines TRBV5-1 with TRBJ2-1; 14 bases match TRBD2. The CDR3 sequence is 16 residues long. Trimming took 4 bases from V and 9 from J; bases not matched to a gene: 9. The germline V gene encodes CDR1 SGHRS and CDR2 YFSETQ.

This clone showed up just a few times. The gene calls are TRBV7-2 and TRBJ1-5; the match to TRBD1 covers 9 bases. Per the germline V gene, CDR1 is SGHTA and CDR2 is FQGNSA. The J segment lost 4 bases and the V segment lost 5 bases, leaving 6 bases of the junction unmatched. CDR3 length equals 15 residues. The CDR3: CASSPMTGGNQPQHF. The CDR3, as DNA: TGTGCCAGCAGCCCGATGACAGGGGGAAATCAGCCCCAGCATTTT. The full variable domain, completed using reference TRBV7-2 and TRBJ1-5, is GAGVSQSPSNKVTEKGKDVELRCDPISGHTALYWYRQSLGQGLEFLIYFQGNSAPDKSGLPSDRFSAERTGGSVSTLTIQRTQQEDSAVYLCASSPMTGGNQPQHFGDGTRLSIL.

This chain's CDR3 is CSVETDLNTEAFF. In DNA, the CDR3 is TGCAGCGTTGAGACAGACCTGAACACTGAAGCTTTCTTT. This rearrangement joins TRBV29-1 to TRBJ1-1, with a tentative D call TRBD1 (5 bases). Looked up from germline, CDR1 is SQVTM and CDR2 is ANQGSEA. This CDR3 is 13 amino acids long. V lost 3 bases and J 0 bases, leaving 8 bases between the germline ends.

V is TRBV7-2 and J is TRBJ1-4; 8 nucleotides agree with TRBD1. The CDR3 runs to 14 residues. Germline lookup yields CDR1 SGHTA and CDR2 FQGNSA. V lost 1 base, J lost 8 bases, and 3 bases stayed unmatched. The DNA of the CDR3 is TGTGCCAGCAGCTTAGTATCAGGGGGCGAAAAACTGTTTTTT. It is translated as CASSLVSGGEKLFF.